These T cell receptor beta chains were read from a single sample in a study of T-cell reconstitution after alpha-beta-depleted transplantation in children. TCRdb re-analysed the PCR reads in MiXCR, keeping a single row per CDR3 protein. Among 250,000 to 300,000 distinct CDR3 sequences listed, approximately 9.8% were seen once. Specimen: PBMCs from the stem cell graft donor, collected from the stem cell graft. The receptors were sampled from a human donor who donated a stem cell graft to a child with SCID. The CDR3 runs from the conserved cysteine through the conserved F or W. The order of the fields is clone size, J gene, V gene, D gene, CDR3 DNA, CDR3 protein. D genes are given only for firm matches. Clone size is stated in some rows and not others, as once, few, many or a class when expanded.

many TRBJ1-1 TRBV29-1 . TGCAGCGTTGCCGACACGAACACTGAAGCTTTCTTT CSVADTNTEAFF
. TRBJ1-5 TRBV6-1 . TGTGCCAGCAGTCTAGGGGCATGGCAGCCCCAGCATTTT CASSLGAWQPQHF
. TRBJ2-1 TRBV12-3/TRBV12-4 . TGTGCCAGCAGCCTAAACCAGATCGATGAGCAGTTCTTC CASSLNQIDEQFF
few TRBJ2-3 TRBV6-1 TRBD2 TGTGCCAGCAGCTCACTGGCGGGGGGGCCAGGCACAGATACGCAGTATTTT CASSSLAGGPGTDTQYF
few TRBJ1-2 TRBV27 . TGTGCCAGCAGTCCCCTGCAGGGGAAGGATGGCTACACCTTC CASSPLQGKDGYTF
few TRBJ1-1 TRBV4-1 . TGCGCCAGCAGCCCAGTGAACACTGAAGCTTTCTTT CASSPVNTEAFF
. TRBJ2-3 TRBV9 TRBD2 TGTGCCAGCAGCGCCTTCGCACTAGCGACCCTAGGGGATACGCAGTATTTT CASSAFALATLGDTQYF
few TRBJ2-5 TRBV5-1 . TGCGCCGCCGATAGCCAAGAGACCCAGTACTTC CAADSQETQYF
. TRBJ2-1 TRBV20-1 TRBD2 TGCAGTGCTCGCCTACTAGCGGGGAGCTTCAATGAGCAGTTCTTC CSARLLAGSFNEQFF
. TRBJ1-2 TRBV9 TRBD1 TGTGCCAGCAGCCCCGGGACAGGGTATTCATATGGCTACACCTTC CASSPGTGYSYGYTF
. TRBJ2-3 TRBV5-1 . TGCGCCAGCAGCTTGGTAGGGGGATCGGATACGCAGTATTTT CASSLVGGSDTQYF
few TRBJ2-1 TRBV5-6 . TGTGCCAGCAGCTTGGTGGGGGTTCTCCATGAGCAGTTCTTC CASSLVGVLHEQFF
many TRBJ2-1 TRBV3-1 . TGTGCCAGCAGCCAAGATGAGGGCACCAATGCGGGCAATGAGCAGTTCTTC CASSQDEGTNAGNEQFF
many TRBJ2-1 TRBV20-1 . TGCAGTGCCTCAAAGGGGGATTCCTCCTACAATGAGCAGTTCTTC CSASKGDSSYNEQFF
. TRBJ2-1 TRBV4-2 . TGTGCCAGCAGCCCGGGACTCCTCTGCTATGAGCAGTTCTTC CASSPGLLCYEQFF
few TRBJ1-4 TRBV20-1 . TGCAGTGCTAACGATGGCGCGGGCGAAAAACTGTTTTTT CSANDGAGEKLFF
. TRBJ1-5 TRBV12-3/TRBV12-4 TRBD1 TGTGCCAGCAGTTTAGGACAGGGCGCTCAGCCCCAGCATTTT CASSLGQGAQPQHF
few TRBJ2-7 TRBV7-2 TRBD2 TGTGCCAGCAGCTTAGCTCCGTGGGGGGGATACGAGCAGTACTTC CASSLAPWGGYEQYF
. TRBJ2-1 TRBV5-1 TRBD1 TGCGCCAGCAGCCTGGTGGGACAGGGAGTGCATGAGCAGTTCTTC CASSLVGQGVHEQFF
few TRBJ2-6 TRBV9 . TGTGCCAGCAGCGTTTCGGACACATACCCTGGGGCCAACGTCCTGACTTTC CASSVSDTYPGANVLTF
few TRBJ1-1 TRBV7-9 . TGTGCCAGCAGCTCCCCGGGGGGAGAGGTTTGGGCTTTCTTT CASSSPGGEVWAFF
few TRBJ2-1 TRBV20-1 TRBD1 TGCAGTGCTAGAGATACGAGACAGGGTGGGGATGAGCAGTTCTTC CSARDTRQGGDEQFF
. TRBJ2-3 TRBV10-3 . TGTGCCCAAAGTCTCGGGGAATCGAGCACAGATACGCAGTATTTT CAQSLGESSTDTQYF
. TRBJ2-3 TRBV10-3 TRBD2 TGTGCCATCAGGGACAGCGGGGGGGCGTCAGATACGCAGTATTTT CAIRDSGGASDTQYF
. TRBJ1-1 TRBV5-1 . TGCGCCAGCAGCTTGGAGGGACGGACTTACACTGAAGCTTTCTTT CASSLEGRTYTEAFF
. TRBJ2-3 TRBV7-8 . TGTGCCACTGAAGGGGACCACACAGATACGCAGTATTTT CATEGDHTDTQYF
few TRBJ2-7 TRBV14 TRBD1 TGTGCCAGCAGCCAGCCGGGACAGGGGGCTGTGCAGTACTTC CASSQPGQGAVQYF
many TRBJ2-1 TRBV6-1 . TGTGCCAGCAGTGACCCGCTAGCTAACTACAATGAGCAGTTCTTC CASSDPLANYNEQFF